The 2 T cell receptor beta chains below all came from one sample that was sequenced in a study of T cells and copy number aberrations in small-cell lung cancer (dated by TCRdb to about 2021). The library relied on the immunoSEQ multiplex PCR assay. This immuneACCESS table, as held by TCRdb, lists in-frame sequences with V and J called but not all clones. Of the missing ones, under half trace to an unresolved V gene in checked studies; the others have no known cause. The sample table holds around 2,400 clones, of which around 82% were seen once. The ten largest account for 4.5% to 5.5% of the sample. The sample taken for sequencing was normal tissue next to the tumor. Receptors originate from a woman between 50 and 59 years old with small cell lung cancer.

This clone was counted only a few times. This chain links TRBV28 with TRBJ2-5; no reliable D call. Per the germline V gene, CDR1 is MDHEN and CDR2 is SYDVKM. V shed 10 bases and J shed 7 bases, with 13 bases lying between them. CDR3 length equals 11 residues. The CDR3 is CATKALGTQYF. The CDR3 DNA is TGTGCCACCAAGGCTTTAGGGACCCAGTACTTC. Together with reference TRBV28 and TRBJ2-5, the CDR3 gives the full variable domain: DVKVTQSSRYLVKRTGEKVFLECVQDMDHENMFWYRQDPGLGLRLIYFSYDVKMKEKGDIPEGYSVSREKKERFSLILESASTNQTSMYLCATKALGTQYFGPGTRLLVL.

The CDR3 nucleotides read TGCGCCAGCAGCGAGGGACTCCCATGGCAGTATTTT. It yields the protein CASSEGLPWQYF. The chain carries TRBV10-2 and TRBJ2-3, with D possibly being TRBD2 (6 bases). The germline V gene has CDR1 WSHSY and CDR2 SAAADI. The ends were cut back, 6 bases at V and 11 bases at J, with 15 bases in the middle. CDR3 length: 12 residues.